This is a list of T cell receptor beta chains from one sample in a study of T cell changes during pregnancy in multiple sclerosis. The protocol was immunoSEQ multiplex PCR, while the TCRdb copy is restricted to in-frame clones and leaves out a portion. The data show tens of thousands of clones, about 90% seen once. The sample was peripheral blood, taken before pregnancy. Receptors originate from a female donor with multiple sclerosis, enrolled in a pregnancy study. CDR3s include the opening cysteine and the closing phenylalanine or tryptophan. A D gene is named only where the DNA matches it firmly. Clone size is stated in some rows and not others, as once, few, many or a class when expanded.

.,.,TRBV14,TRBJ1-2,13,TGTGCCAGCAGCCCGGACTCAGTTATTGGCTACACCTTC,CASSPDSVIGYTF
.,.,TRBV7-2,TRBJ2-7,15,TGTGCCAGCAGCTTTCCGATGGGGGGGCACTACGAGCAGTACTTC,CASSFPMGGHYEQYF
few,.,TRBV27,TRBJ2-7,16,TGTGCCAGCAGTCCTAGCTCAGGGGAGTCAAACTACGAGCAGTACTTC,CASSPSSGESNYEQYF
.,.,TRBV10-3,TRBJ2-1,12,TGTGCCACCAAGGGGGTCAAAAATGAGCAGTTCTTC,CATKGVKNEQFF
once,.,TRBV7-2,TRBJ2-2,15,TGTGCCAGCAGCCCCAAAGGGGGTGGCACCGGGGAGCTGTTTTTT,CASSPKGGGTGELFF
.,.,TRBV13,TRBJ1-6,17,TGTGCCAGCAGCCCAGGCCACACAAGGTCCTATAATTCACCCCTCCACTTT,CASSPGHTRSYNSPLHF
once,.,TRBV27,TRBJ1-6,17,TGTGCCAGCAGAAATTCGGGTCCGAGCTCCTATAATTCACCCCTCCACTTT,CASRNSGPSSYNSPLHF
.,.,TRBV27,TRBJ1-4,15,TGTGCCAGCAGCTCAGCTACGGGGAGACATGAAAAACTGTTTTTT,CASSSATGRHEKLFF
once,TRBD2,TRBV5-4,TRBJ2-3,14,TGTGCCAGCAGCTTACTAGCGGGGGGGCAAGCGCAGTATTTT,CASSLLAGGQAQYF
.,TRBD2,TRBV7-3,TRBJ2-1,17,TGTGCCAGCAGCTTACTAGCGGGGGGGACAACCTTCAGTGAGCAGTTCTTC,CASSLLAGGTTFSEQFF
few,.,TRBV6-1,TRBJ1-2,11,TGTGCCAGCAGGGACAAGAATGGCTACACCTTC,CASRDKNGYTF
.,TRBD1,TRBV7-2,TRBJ1-2,15,TGTGCCAGCAGCTTAAGGCCAGGGGGGAACTATGGCTACACCTTC,CASSLRPGGNYGYTF
.,.,TRBV6-1,TRBJ1-1,13,TGTGCCAGCACGGGAGGTGTGAACACTGAAGCTTTCTTT,CASTGGVNTEAFF
.,TRBD1,TRBV6-5,TRBJ1-5,13,TGTGCCAGTACAGGGGCTATCAATCAGCCCCAGCATTTT,CASTGAINQPQHF
.,.,TRBV13,TRBJ2-5,17,TGTGCCAGCAGCTTATCAATCATAGGGGACTACCAAGAGACCCAGTACTTC,CASSLSIIGDYQETQYF